These T cell receptor beta chains were read from a single sample in a study of graft-versus-host responses after intestinal transplantation. Their antigens remain unidentified. Here immunoSEQ multiplex PCR was the method, and the copy in TCRdb shows in-frame clones only, minus some. The sample yields 40,000 or so clones, about 93% seen once. Material: unstimulated CD8+ T cells sorted from spleen or lymph node cells, obtained before transplant. The receptor set was obtained from a human donor who was the organ donor for an intestinal transplant. CDR3s include the opening cysteine and the closing phenylalanine or tryptophan. The D gene is left open where the match is weak. The size field is filled for only some rows; it gives once, few, many or a size class.

size: -
J: TRBJ1-5
D: -
V: TRBV28
CDR3: CASSLPTKRTNQPQHF
DNA: TGTGCCAGCAGTTTACCAACCAAGCGTACTAATCAGCCCCAGCATTTT

size: -
J: TRBJ2-7
D: TRBD2
V: TRBV14
CDR3: CASSQEGGRAYEQYF
DNA: TGTGCCAGCAGCCAAGAGGGCGGGAGGGCCTACGAGCAGTACTTC

size: -
J: TRBJ2-1
D: -
V: TRBV9
CDR3: CASSAWGANEQFF
DNA: TGTGCCAGCAGCGCGTGGGGGGCGAATGAGCAGTTCTTC

size: -
J: TRBJ2-4
D: TRBD2
V: TRBV7-8
CDR3: CASNQWASGRMGAKNIQYF
DNA: TGTGCCAGCAACCAGTGGGCTAGCGGGAGAATGGGGGCCAAAAACATTCAGTACTTC

size: once
J: TRBJ2-1
D: TRBD2
V: TRBV27
CDR3: CASSFEGGPSEQFF
DNA: TGTGCCAGCAGTTTTGAGGGAGGGCCAAGTGAGCAGTTCTTC

size: -
J: TRBJ2-2
D: -
V: TRBV27
CDR3: CASGTLNTGELFF
DNA: TGTGCCAGCGGTACCCTGAACACCGGGGAGCTGTTTTTT

size: -
J: TRBJ2-3
D: -
V: TRBV5-1
CDR3: CASHDRTADTQYF
DNA: TGCGCCAGCCACGACAGGACCGCAGATACGCAGTATTTT

size: -
J: TRBJ1-5
D: -
V: TRBV7-9
CDR3: CASSSGPGRGNQPQHF
DNA: TGTGCCAGCAGCTCCGGACCAGGGAGGGGTAATCAGCCCCAGCATTTT

size: -
J: TRBJ1-6
D: -
V: TRBV28
CDR3: CASSLRQYNSPLHF
DNA: TGTGCCAGCAGTTTAAGGCAATATAATTCACCCCTCCACTTT

size: -
J: TRBJ2-1
D: -
V: TRBV11-3
CDR3: CASSLDEVGFNEQFF
DNA: TGTGCCAGCAGCTTAGATGAGGTCGGGTTCAATGAGCAGTTCTTC

size: -
J: TRBJ2-3
D: TRBD2
V: TRBV9
CDR3: CASSVEREGADTQYF
DNA: TGTGCCAGCAGCGTAGAGAGGGAGGGCGCAGATACGCAGTATTTT

size: -
J: TRBJ2-1
D: TRBD2
V: TRBV4-1
CDR3: CASSQASGDNEQFF
DNA: TGCGCCAGCAGCCAAGCTAGCGGGGACAATGAGCAGTTCTTC

size: -
J: TRBJ2-3
D: -
V: TRBV6-6
CDR3: CASSSARFTDTQYF
DNA: TGTGCCAGCAGTTCCGCTAGATTCACAGATACGCAGTATTTT

size: -
J: TRBJ2-7
D: TRBD2
V: TRBV5-4
CDR3: CASSFGTGGSYEQYF
DNA: TGTGCCAGCAGCTTCGGGACGGGAGGCTCCTACGAGCAGTACTTC

size: -
J: TRBJ2-7
D: -
V: TRBV27
CDR3: CASSASGDEQYF
DNA: TGTGCCAGCAGCGCATCGGGGGACGAGCAGTACTTC

size: -
J: TRBJ1-6
D: -
V: TRBV5-5
CDR3: CASSFAWDVDSPLHF
DNA: TGTGCCAGCAGCTTCGCTTGGGATGTGGATTCACCCCTCCACTTT

size: -
J: TRBJ2-1
D: -
V: TRBV6-5
CDR3: CASSSSFSRDNEQFF
DNA: TGTGCCAGCAGTTCCAGTTTTTCTCGGGACAATGAGCAGTTCTTC

size: -
J: TRBJ2-3
D: -
V: TRBV5-6
CDR3: CASDWVREVADTQYF
DNA: TGTGCCAGCGATTGGGTCAGGGAGGTCGCAGATACGCAGTATTTT

size: -
J: TRBJ2-3
D: -
V: TRBV6-7
CDR3: CASKLADTDTQYF
DNA: TGTGCCAGCAAGCTAGCCGACACAGATACGCAGTATTTT

size: once
J: TRBJ2-1
D: TRBD2
V: TRBV10-3
CDR3: CAISESPTGTSNEQFF
DNA: TGTGCCATCAGTGAGTCGCCAACCGGGACTAGCAATGAGCAGTTCTTC

size: -
J: TRBJ2-2
D: -
V: TRBV7-3
CDR3: CASSLTHGVATNTGELFF
DNA: TGTGCCAGCAGCTTAACCCACGGGGTAGCCACGAACACCGGGGAGCTGTTTTTT

size: -
J: TRBJ2-1
D: -
V: TRBV4-1
CDR3: CASRGGANEQFF
DNA: TGCGCCAGCAGAGGGGGGGCCAATGAGCAGTTCTTC

size: -
J: TRBJ2-3
D: -
V: TRBV7-8
CDR3: CASSLSTDTQYF
DNA: TGTGCCAGCAGCTTAAGCACAGATACGCAGTATTTT

size: -
J: TRBJ2-7
D: TRBD1
V: TRBV29-1
CDR3: CSELGDRGHYEQYF
DNA: TGCAGCGAACTAGGGGACAGGGGGCACTACGAGCAGTACTTC

size: -
J: TRBJ1-1
D: -
V: TRBV11-2
CDR3: CASSLGRENTEAFF
DNA: TGTGCCAGCAGCTTAGGGAGGGAGAACACTGAAGCTTTCTTT

size: -
J: TRBJ2-4
D: -
V: TRBV7-5
CDR3: CVRSPGGGPINIQYF
DNA: TGTGTCAGAAGCCCTGGGGGCGGGCCCATTAACATTCAGTACTTC

size: -
J: TRBJ2-1
D: -
V: TRBV4-1
CDR3: CASSQGGTGAGTSGANEQFF
DNA: TGCGCCAGCAGCCAAGGGGGGACAGGGGCTGGGACTAGCGGAGCCAATGAGCAGTTCTTC

size: -
J: TRBJ2-7
D: -
V: TRBV4-1
CDR3: CASSQGGYEQYF
DNA: TGCGCCAGCAGCCAAGGGGGTTACGAGCAGTACTTC

size: -
J: TRBJ2-2
D: -
V: TRBV5-5
CDR3: CASSLATGELFF
DNA: TGTGCCAGCAGCTTAGCGACCGGGGAGCTGTTTTTT

size: -
J: TRBJ2-1
D: TRBD2
V: TRBV30
CDR3: CAWSVLGGLAGGESSYNEQFF
DNA: TGTGCCTGGAGTGTACTAGGAGGACTAGCGGGTGGTGAGAGCTCCTACAATGAGCAGTTCTTC

size: -
J: TRBJ2-2
D: TRBD2
V: TRBV7-2
CDR3: CASSSMDGGTGELFF
DNA: TGTGCCAGCAGCTCAATGGACGGGGGGACCGGGGAGCTGTTTTTT

size: once
J: TRBJ1-4
D: -
V: TRBV29-1
CDR3: CSVERRENEKLFF
DNA: TGCAGCGTTGAGCGGAGGGAAAATGAAAAACTGTTTTTT

size: -
J: TRBJ1-1
D: -
V: TRBV6-5
CDR3: CASSYSEQANTEAFF
DNA: TGTGCCAGCAGTTACTCGGAGCAGGCTAACACTGAAGCTTTCTTT

size: -
J: TRBJ1-1
D: -
V: TRBV28
CDR3: CASSLGNTEAFF
DNA: TGTGCCAGCAGTTTAGGGAACACTGAAGCTTTCTTT

size: -
J: TRBJ2-3
D: TRBD2
V: TRBV6-1
CDR3: CASSRLAGRADTQYF
DNA: TGTGCCAGCAGTCGACTAGCGGGCCGTGCAGATACGCAGTATTTT

size: -
J: TRBJ1-6
D: -
V: TRBV4-1
CDR3: CASSQDHLNSPLHF
DNA: TGCGCCAGCAGCCAAGATCATTTAAATTCACCCCTCCACTTT

size: -
J: TRBJ1-1
D: -
V: TRBV6-4
CDR3: CASSDGGTEAFF
DNA: TGTGCCAGCAGTGACGGGGGCACTGAAGCTTTCTTT

size: -
J: TRBJ2-3
D: TRBD1
V: TRBV19
CDR3: CASSVTHQQGVGTDTQYF
DNA: TGTGCCAGTAGTGTAACCCACCAACAGGGGGTCGGCACAGATACGCAGTATTTT

size: -
J: TRBJ1-2
D: TRBD1
V: TRBV9
CDR3: CASSVGSRGHGYTF
DNA: TGTGCCAGCAGCGTAGGTTCCAGGGGGCATGGCTACACCTTC

size: few
J: TRBJ1-5
D: -
V: TRBV19
CDR3: CASSIGPGQPQHF
DNA: TGTGCCAGTAGTATAGGCCCGGGACAGCCCCAGCATTTT

size: -
J: TRBJ2-1
D: TRBD1
V: TRBV7-9
CDR3: CASSPGQEYNEQFF
DNA: TGTGCCAGCAGTCCGGGACAGGAGTACAATGAGCAGTTCTTC

size: -
J: TRBJ2-5
D: -
V: TRBV15
CDR3: CATSPSSRQWETQYF
DNA: TGTGCCACCAGCCCAAGTTCGAGACAATGGGAGACCCAGTACTTC

size: -
J: TRBJ2-3
D: TRBD2
V: TRBV7-3
CDR3: CASSLTIASGREEDTQYF
DNA: TGTGCCAGCAGCTTAACGATCGCCAGCGGGAGGGAAGAAGATACGCAGTATTTT

size: -
J: TRBJ1-2
D: TRBD1
V: TRBV29-1
CDR3: CSGQTGDYGYTF
DNA: TGCAGCGGTCAGACAGGGGACTATGGCTACACCTTC

size: -
J: TRBJ2-3
D: TRBD2
V: TRBV5-4
CDR3: CAGLTSGDTQYF
DNA: TGTGCCGGCCTCACTAGCGGAGATACGCAGTATTTT

size: -
J: TRBJ2-7
D: -
V: TRBV7-6
CDR3: CASSLTRQGSVPFSYEQYF
DNA: TGTGCCAGCAGCTTAACGCGTCAAGGGAGTGTTCCTTTCTCCTACGAGCAGTACTTC

size: -
J: TRBJ1-1
D: -
V: TRBV7-6
CDR3: CASSLLIPEAFF
DNA: TGTGCCAGCAGCTTATTAATCCCTGAAGCTTTCTTT

size: -
J: TRBJ1-2
D: -
V: TRBV15
CDR3: CATSRDLGDNVRGYTF
DNA: TGTGCCACCAGCAGAGATCTGGGGGACAACGTGCGGGGCTACACCTTC

size: -
J: TRBJ1-1
D: TRBD1
V: TRBV7-2
CDR3: CASSLGGGRGDTEAFF
DNA: TGTGCCAGCAGCTTAGGGGGCGGCAGGGGGGACACTGAAGCTTTCTTT

size: -
J: TRBJ2-1
D: -
V: TRBV27
CDR3: CASRLGGAGSYNEQFF
DNA: TGTGCCAGCAGGCTGGGGGGCGCAGGCTCCTACAATGAGCAGTTCTTC